Listed below are T cell receptor beta chains from one sample, sequenced in a study of early T cells in non-severe SARS-CoV-2 infection. MiXCR was run by TCRdb on the 5' RACE reads, yielding one entry per CDR3 protein. Among about 52,000 distinct CDR3 sequences listed, 9.5% to 12% were seen once. Sequencing was done on a sample of whole blood. The receptor set was obtained from an adult who was a healthcare worker with PCR-confirmed SARS-CoV-2 infection or an uninfected control (not recorded which). Both conserved end residues are part of each CDR3. D genes are given only for firm matches. For some rows the clone size is stated as once, few or many, or as a class when expanded; others skip it.

J gene,D gene,V gene,clone size,CDR3 protein,CDR3 DNA
TRBJ2-1,TRBD1,TRBV29-1,few,CSALQGPNEQFF,TGCAGCGCCCTACAGGGGCCCAATGAGCAGTTCTTC
TRBJ2-2,TRBD2,TRBV27,few,CASSLLLAGPGELFF,TGTGCCAGCAGTCTCCTTTTAGCGGGGCCCGGGGAGCTGTTTTTT
TRBJ2-7,TRBD1,TRBV29-1,few,CSVHTGQAYEQYF,TGCAGCGTTCACACGGGACAGGCCTACGAGCAGTACTTC
TRBJ2-2,TRBD1,TRBV7-3,few,CASSPGGAFTGELFF,TGTGCCAGCAGCCCAGGGGGCGCATTTACCGGGGAGCTGTTTTTT
TRBJ2-2,TRBD1,TRBV12-3/TRBV12-4,many,CASRWTGIFGADTGELFF,TGTGCCAGCAGATGGACAGGGATTTTTGGAGCGGACACCGGGGAGCTGTTTTTT
TRBJ2-3,-,TRBV6-2/TRBV6-3,many,CASSSGADTQYF,TGTGCCAGCAGTTCCGGCGCAGATACGCAGTATTTT
TRBJ2-6,-,TRBV2,few,CAGKRGAGANVLTF,TGTGCCGGCAAAAGGGGTGCTGGGGCCAACGTCCTGACTTTC
TRBJ2-2,TRBD2,TRBV6-2/TRBV6-3,few,CASRYSGGDTGELFF,TGTGCCAGCCGATATAGCGGGGGGGACACCGGGGAGCTGTTTTTT
TRBJ1-1,-,TRBV20-1,-,CSARSDEVLTEAFF,TGCAGTGCTAGGTCTGATGAGGTTCTCACTGAAGCTTTCTTT
TRBJ2-1,-,TRBV20-1,many,CSAPPGTLNNEQFF,TGCAGTGCACCTCCCGGGACACTCAACAATGAGCAGTTCTTC
TRBJ1-2,TRBD1,TRBV28,many,CASSSLQGAARGYTF,TGTGCCAGCAGTTCTCTACAGGGGGCTGCCCGGGGCTACACCTTC
TRBJ2-3,-,TRBV29-1,-,CSEKSTDTQYF,TGCAGCGAAAAAAGCACAGATACGCAGTATTTT
TRBJ2-3,-,TRBV5-1,many,CASSLALDTQYF,TGCGCCAGCAGCTTGGCCTTGGATACGCAGTATTTT
TRBJ1-4,-,TRBV28,-,CASSSPWQSTNEKLFF,TGTGCCAGCAGTTCACCCTGGCAGTCAACTAATGAAAAACTGTTTTTT
TRBJ2-1,TRBD2,TRBV5-1,-,CASSSDPNGRAAGEQFF,TGCGCCAGCAGCTCAGACCCTAACGGGAGGGCCGCGGGTGAGCAGTTCTTC
TRBJ2-2,TRBD1,TRBV29-1,many,CSVEDAGGWTNTGELFF,TGCAGCGTTGAAGACGCAGGGGGCTGGACGAACACCGGGGAGCTGTTTTTT
TRBJ1-1,-,TRBV5-1,few,CASRENTEAFF,TGCGCCAGCAGAGAAAACACTGAAGCTTTCTTT
TRBJ2-3,TRBD2,TRBV28,few,CASSPLAGGPDTQYF,TGTGCCAGCAGTCCACTAGCGGGAGGTCCAGATACGCAGTATTTT
TRBJ1-1,-,TRBV10-3,-,CATIRQVGTEAFF,TGTGCCACCATAAGACAGGTGGGCACTGAAGCTTTCTTT
TRBJ1-1,-,TRBV6-2/TRBV6-3,many,CASSAHGGTPEAFF,TGTGCCAGCAGCGCCCATGGGGGTACCCCTGAAGCTTTCTTT
TRBJ2-3,-,TRBV6-1,-,CASSEAPPYTDTQYF,TGTGCCAGCAGTGAAGCTCCCCCCTACACAGATACGCAGTATTTT
TRBJ2-7,-,TRBV28,-,CASSSWGSYEQYF,TGTGCCAGCAGTTCTTGGGGTTCCTACGAGCAGTACTTC
TRBJ1-4,-,TRBV2,-,CASSEDRTGNHLGEKLFF,TGTGCCAGCAGTGAAGACCGGACTGGGAACCATTTAGGGGAAAAACTGTTTTTT
TRBJ2-5,TRBD2,TRBV20-1,many,CSGYGTTQETQYF,TGCAGCGGCTACGGGACTACACAAGAGACCCAGTACTTC
TRBJ2-7,-,TRBV7-2,many,CASSYNDYEQYF,TGTGCCAGCAGCTACAATGACTACGAGCAGTACTTC
TRBJ1-2,-,TRBV20-1,-,CSARGAVDRTNYGYTF,TGCAGTGCTAGAGGGGCAGTTGACAGAACCAACTATGGCTACACCTTC
TRBJ1-1,-,TRBV12-5,few,CASKAGTPNTEAFF,TGTGCTAGCAAGGCCGGGACACCTAACACTGAAGCTTTCTTT
TRBJ2-1,-,TRBV7-8,many,CVSLERQDEQFF,TGTGTGAGTTTGGAGCGCCAAGATGAGCAGTTCTTC
TRBJ2-7,TRBD2,TRBV27,-,CASRRISGSSYEQYF,TGTGCCAGCAGGCGTATTAGCGGGAGTTCCTACGAGCAGTACTTC
TRBJ2-1,TRBD1,TRBV24-1,-,CATQDRAKQFF,TGTGCCACCCAGGACAGGGCGAAGCAGTTCTTC
TRBJ2-6,-,TRBV12-2,many,CASRLAHGSSGANVLTF,TGTGCAAGTCGCTTAGCGCACGGATCCTCTGGGGCCAACGTCCTGACTTTC
TRBJ2-1,-,TRBV6-5,-,CASSYTFEASNEQFF,TGTGCCAGCAGTTACACCTTCGAAGCAAGTAATGAGCAGTTCTTC
TRBJ2-5,TRBD1,TRBV5-1,-,CASSGDRGTETQYF,TGCGCCAGCAGCGGCGACAGGGGAACAGAGACCCAGTACTTC
TRBJ1-2,-,TRBV6-5,few,CASSFDRNYGYTF,TGTGCCAGCAGCTTCGACAGGAACTATGGCTACACCTTC
TRBJ2-5,TRBD2,TRBV7-6,-,CASSLGSGGQETQYF,TGTGCCAGCAGCTTAGGATCGGGGGGACAAGAGACCCAGTACTTC
TRBJ2-7,-,TRBV13,few,CASSSKGVVRRGDYEQYF,TGTGCCAGCAGCAGTAAGGGGGTAGTGAGGCGCGGGGACTACGAGCAGTACTTC
TRBJ1-1,-,TRBV5-4,many,CASSLGRRATTEAFF,TGTGCCAGCAGTCTTGGGAGACGGGCGACTACTGAAGCTTTCTTT
TRBJ1-1,-,TRBV29-1,few,CSVVPENTEAFF,TGCAGCGTTGTTCCCGAGAACACTGAAGCTTTCTTT
TRBJ1-1,-,TRBV5-1,-,CASSLARVLNTEAFF,TGCGCCAGCAGCTTGGCCCGCGTACTGAACACTGAAGCTTTCTTT
TRBJ2-7,-,TRBV7-9,-,CASKKDGHYEQYF,TGTGCCAGCAAAAAGGATGGGCACTACGAGCAGTACTTC
TRBJ2-5,TRBD1,TRBV4-2,many,CASSQLTGQQETQYF,TGTGCCAGCAGCCAACTTACGGGACAGCAAGAGACCCAGTACTTC
TRBJ1-2,-,TRBV27,few,CASSLTQGSAGYTF,TGTGCCAGCAGTTTAACACAGGGCTCGGCGGGCTACACCTTC
TRBJ2-1,TRBD2,TRBV29-1,many,CSVDRERAGEDRNEQFF,TGCAGCGTTGATAGGGAGAGAGCGGGAGAAGATCGAAATGAGCAGTTCTTC
TRBJ2-1,-,TRBV6-1,many,CASSRSSEQFF,TGTGCCAGCAGCCGTTCCAGTGAGCAGTTCTTC
TRBJ1-1,-,TRBV30,many,CAWSVTSNAEAFF,TGTGCCTGGAGTGTGACCTCAAACGCTGAAGCTTTCTTT
TRBJ2-1,-,TRBV7-2,-,CASSSVVAIDEQFF,TGTGCCAGCAGCTCAGTCGTAGCGATCGATGAGCAGTTCTTC
TRBJ2-1,-,TRBV11-3,many,CASSPGGEQFF,TGTGCCAGCAGCCCTGGGGGGGAGCAGTTCTTC
TRBJ2-5,-,TRBV7-2,-,CASEYRGETQYF,TGTGCCAGCGAATACCGTGGGGAGACCCAGTACTTC
TRBJ2-1,TRBD1,TRBV6-5,few,CASSKTGTDYNEQFF,TGTGCCAGCAGTAAGACCGGGACAGACTACAATGAGCAGTTCTTC
TRBJ2-7,-,TRBV7-8,many,CASSSDRGRVTGQYF,TGTGCCAGCAGCTCGGACCGGGGACGAGTTACCGGGCAGTACTTC
TRBJ2-2,-,TRBV3-1,many,CASSQARKAGELFF,TGTGCCAGCAGCCAAGCGCGCAAAGCCGGGGAGCTGTTTTTT
TRBJ2-6,-,TRBV2,many,CASSEADSSGANVLTF,TGTGCCAGCAGTGAAGCGGACAGCTCTGGGGCCAACGTCCTGACTTTC
TRBJ2-5,TRBD1,TRBV29-1,few,CSIKTGETQYF,TGCAGCATAAAGACAGGGGAGACCCAGTACTTC
TRBJ2-2,-,TRBV11-3,few,CASSLDGTRNTGELFF,TGTGCCAGCAGCTTAGATGGTACCAGAAACACCGGGGAGCTGTTTTTT
TRBJ2-3,TRBD2,TRBV10-3,many,CAIRDNSGRGTDTQYF,TGTGCCATCAGGGACAATAGCGGGAGGGGCACAGATACGCAGTATTTT
TRBJ2-4,-,TRBV5-4,many,CASSPTLGPKNIQYF,TGTGCCAGCAGCCCGACGTTGGGACCCAAAAACATTCAGTACTTC
TRBJ1-1,-,TRBV4-1,-,CASSGQFVGNTEAFF,TGCGCCAGCAGCGGACAATTTGTGGGGAACACTGAAGCTTTCTTT
TRBJ2-7,-,TRBV5-4,-,CASSLSRQGARSYEQYF,TGTGCCAGCAGCTTGAGTCGGCAAGGGGCCCGTTCCTACGAGCAGTACTTC